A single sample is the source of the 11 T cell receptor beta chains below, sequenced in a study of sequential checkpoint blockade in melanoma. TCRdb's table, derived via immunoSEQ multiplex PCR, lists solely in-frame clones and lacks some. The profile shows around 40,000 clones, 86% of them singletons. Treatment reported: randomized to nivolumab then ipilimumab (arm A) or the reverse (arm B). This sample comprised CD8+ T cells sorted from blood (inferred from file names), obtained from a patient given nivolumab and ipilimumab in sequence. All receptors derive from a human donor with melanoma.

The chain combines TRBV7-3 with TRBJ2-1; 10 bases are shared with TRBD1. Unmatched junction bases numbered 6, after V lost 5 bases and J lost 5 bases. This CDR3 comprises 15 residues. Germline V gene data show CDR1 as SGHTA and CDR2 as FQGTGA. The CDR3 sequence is CASSRGTGVNNEQFF. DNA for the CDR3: TGTGCCAGCAGCCGTGGGACAGGGGTTAACAATGAGCAGTTCTTC.

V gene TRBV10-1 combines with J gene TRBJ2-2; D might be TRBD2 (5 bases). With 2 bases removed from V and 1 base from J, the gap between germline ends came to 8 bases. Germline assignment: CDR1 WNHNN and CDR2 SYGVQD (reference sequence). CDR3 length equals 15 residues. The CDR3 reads CASSEGRENTGELFF. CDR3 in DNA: TGCGCCAGCAGTGAGGGTCGGGAGAACACCGGGGAGCTGTTTTTT.

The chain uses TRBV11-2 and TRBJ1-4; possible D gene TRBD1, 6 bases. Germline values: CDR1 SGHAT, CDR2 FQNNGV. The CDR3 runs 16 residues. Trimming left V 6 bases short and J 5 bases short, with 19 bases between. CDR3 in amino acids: CASSPNTGKPNEKLFF. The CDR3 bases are TGTGCCAGCAGTCCAAATACAGGGAAACCAAATGAAAAACTGTTTTTT. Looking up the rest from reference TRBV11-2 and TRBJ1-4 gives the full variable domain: EAGVAQSPRYKIIEKRQSVAFWCNPISGHATLYWYQQILGQGPKLLIQFQNNGVVDDSQLPKDRFSAERLKGVDSTLKIQPAKLEDSAVYLCASSPNTGKPNEKLFFGSGTQLSVL.

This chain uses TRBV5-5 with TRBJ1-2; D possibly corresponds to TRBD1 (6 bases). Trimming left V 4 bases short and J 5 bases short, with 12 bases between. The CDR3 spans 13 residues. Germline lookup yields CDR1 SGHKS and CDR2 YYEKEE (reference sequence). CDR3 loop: CASSMDSLYGYTF. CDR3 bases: TGTGCCAGCAGCATGGACAGCCTTTATGGCTACACCTTC. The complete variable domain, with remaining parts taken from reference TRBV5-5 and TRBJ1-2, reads DAGVTQSPTHLIKTRGQQVTLRCSPISGHKSVSWYQQVLGQGPQFIFQYYEKEERGRGNFPDRFSARQFPNYSSELNVNALLLGDSALYLCASSMDSLYGYTFGSGTRLTVV.

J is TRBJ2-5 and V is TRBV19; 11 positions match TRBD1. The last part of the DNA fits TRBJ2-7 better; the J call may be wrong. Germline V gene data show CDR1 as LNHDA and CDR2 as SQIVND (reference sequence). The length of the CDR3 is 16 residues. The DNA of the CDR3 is TGTGCCAGTAGTATGGGGACAGGGGGAATAGTCTACGAGCAGTACTTC. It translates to CASSMGTGGIVYEQYF.

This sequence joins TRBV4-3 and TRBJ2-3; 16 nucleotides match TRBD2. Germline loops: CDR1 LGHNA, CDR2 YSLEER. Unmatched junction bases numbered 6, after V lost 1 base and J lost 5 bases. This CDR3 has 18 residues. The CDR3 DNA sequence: TGCGCCAGCAGCCAAGTTTCTGGGACTAGCGGGAGGGGAGATACGCAGTATTTT. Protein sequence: CASSQVSGTSGRGDTQYF.

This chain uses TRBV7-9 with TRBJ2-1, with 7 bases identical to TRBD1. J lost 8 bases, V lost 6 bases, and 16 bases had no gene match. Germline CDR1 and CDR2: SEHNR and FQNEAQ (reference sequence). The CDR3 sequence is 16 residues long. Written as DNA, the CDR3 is TGTGCCAGCAGTGGACGGGGACAGCTATTGTCGGATGAGCAGTTCTTC. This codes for CASSGRGQLLSDEQFF.

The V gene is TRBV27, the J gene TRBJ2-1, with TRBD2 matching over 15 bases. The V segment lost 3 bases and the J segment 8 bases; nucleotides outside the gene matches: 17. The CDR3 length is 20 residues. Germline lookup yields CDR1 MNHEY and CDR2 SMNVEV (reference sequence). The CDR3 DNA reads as TGTGCCAGCAGTTTTCCAGCCCGGACTAGCGGGAGGGCTTGGATCTATGAGCAGTTCTTC. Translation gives CASSFPARTSGRAWIYEQFF.

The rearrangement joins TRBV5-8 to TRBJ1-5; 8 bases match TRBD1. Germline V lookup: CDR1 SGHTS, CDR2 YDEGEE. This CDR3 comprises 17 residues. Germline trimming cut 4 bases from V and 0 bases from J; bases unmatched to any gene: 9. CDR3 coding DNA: TGTGCCAGCAGCCAAAGAAAGACAGGGGTTAGCAATCAGCCCCAGCATTTT. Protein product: CASSQRKTGVSNQPQHF.

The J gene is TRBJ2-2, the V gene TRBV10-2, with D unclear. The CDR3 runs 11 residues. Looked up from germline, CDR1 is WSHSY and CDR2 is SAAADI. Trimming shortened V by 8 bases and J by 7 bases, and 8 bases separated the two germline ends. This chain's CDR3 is CASRFGGELFF. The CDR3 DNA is TGCGCCAGCCGGTTTGGCGGGGAGCTGTTTTTT.

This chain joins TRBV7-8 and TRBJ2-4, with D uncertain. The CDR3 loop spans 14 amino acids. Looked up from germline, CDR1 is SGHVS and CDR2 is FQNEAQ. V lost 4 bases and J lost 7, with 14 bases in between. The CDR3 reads CASSSTLPWNIQYF. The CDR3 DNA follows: TGTGCCAGCAGCTCGACTCTCCCGTGGAACATTCAGTACTTC.